The 20 T cell receptor beta chains below were found in one sample sequenced in a study of blood T cell repertoires in COVID-19. TCRdb keeps only in-frame clones here, not all; method: immunoSEQ multiplex PCR. The table includes approximately 150,000 clones, roughly 84% detected once. The specimen was peripheral blood. All receptors come from a human donor with acute or convalescent COVID-19. The donor label of this sample is uncertain.

The chain uses TRBV3-1 (or the pseudogene TRBV3-2) and TRBJ1-5; D is unclear. This CDR3 has 12 residues. V was trimmed by 0 bases and J by 9 bases, leaving 6 bases between them. Germline CDR1 is LGHDT and CDR2 is YNNKEL (reference sequence). Here the CDR3 DNA reads TGTGCCAGCAGCCAAGAACGAGGGCCCCAGCATTTT. Encoded protein: CASSQERGPQHF.

CDR3 nucleotides: TGTGCCAGCCAACCGACAGGGGACACTGAAGCTTTCTTT. It is translated as CASQPTGDTEAFF. This sequence joins TRBV18 and TRBJ1-1; 8 bases align to TRBD1. Looked up from germline, CDR1 is KGHSH and CDR2 is LQKENI. CDR3 length equals 13 residues. After removal of 8 bases from V and 3 bases from J, the junction contained 5 bases not matched to a gene.

The genes are TRBV12-5 and TRBJ1-2; D uncertain. V was shortened by 7 bases and J by 3 bases, with 9 bases between the two germline ends. The CDR3 contains 12 residues. Per the germline V gene, CDR1 is LGHNT and CDR2 is FRNRAP. The CDR3 protein is CASALLDYGYTF. DNA of the CDR3: TGTGCTAGTGCCCTCTTAGACTATGGCTACACCTTC.

This clone was recorded only once. This sequence joins TRBV30 and TRBJ2-7; D unclear. The CDR3 spans 11 residues. Per the germline V gene, CDR1 is GTSNPN and CDR2 is SVGIG (reference sequence). Trimming cost V 0 bases and J 6 bases, with 6 bases left between them. The CDR3 DNA is TGTGCCTGGAGTGTATTGGCCGAGCAGTACTTC. Encoded protein: CAWSVLAEQYF.

This clone has a single count. This chain joins TRBV6-5 and TRBJ2-2; D may be TRBD1 (5 bases). Germline V gene data show CDR1 as MNHEY and CDR2 as SVGAGI. Trimming removed 4 bases at V and 6 bases at J, with 12 bases between. This CDR3 contains 14 residues. This CDR3 reads CASSLTEAAGELFF. CDR3 nucleotide sequence: TGTGCCAGCAGTTTGACAGAGGCGGCCGGGGAGCTGTTTTTT.

The chain joins TRBV6-5 to TRBJ1-3; no clear D gene. Germline loops: CDR1 MNHEY, CDR2 SVGAGI. With 0 bases removed from V and 4 bases from J, the gap between germline ends came to 10 bases. This CDR3 region has 15 residues. CDR3 sequence: CASSYSAGVGNTIYF. Written as DNA, the CDR3 is TGTGCCAGCAGTTACTCTGCAGGCGTCGGAAACACCATATATTTT.

The chain joins TRBV18 to TRBJ2-2; TRBD1 aligns across 7 bases. Germline V gene lookup returns CDR1 KGHSH and CDR2 LQKENI. J gave up 4 bases and V 3 bases, and 5 bases lay outside the gene matches. The CDR3 is made up of 15 amino acids. CDR3 sequence reads: CASSPSTGITGELFF. The CDR3, as DNA: TGTGCCAGCTCACCTTCGACAGGGATCACCGGGGAGCTGTTTTTT. The full variable domain, in which reference TRBV18 and TRBJ2-2 provide the parts outside the CDR3, is NAGVMQNPRHLVRRRGQEARLRCSPMKGHSHVYWYRQLPEEGLKFMVYLQKENIIDESGMPKERFSAEFPKEGPSILRIQQVVRGDSAAYFCASSPSTGITGELFFGEGSRLTVL.

The rearrangement links TRBV11-2 to TRBJ1-2; tentatively, D is TRBD1 (6 bases). V lost 2 bases and J 4 bases, leaving 8 bases between the germline ends. The CDR3 is 13 residues long. Germline CDR1 and CDR2: SGHAT and FQNNGV. The CDR3 bases are TGTGCCAGCAGCTTATTACAGGGCTATGGCTACACCTTC. Residues: CASSLLQGYGYTF.

The chain combines TRBV9 with TRBJ1-6; no clear D. Germline loops: CDR1 SGDLS, CDR2 YYNGEE. V lost 6 bases and J lost 0, with 7 bases in between. The CDR3 runs 14 residues. The CDR3 loop reads CASKRDSYNSPLHF. CDR3 nucleotides: TGTGCCAGCAAGAGGGACTCCTATAATTCACCCCTCCACTTT. Variable domain in full (rest from reference TRBV9 and TRBJ1-6): DSGVTQTPKHLITATGQRVTLRCSPRSGDLSVYWYQQSLDQGLQFLIQYYNGEERAKGNILERFSAQQFPDLHSELNLSSLELGDSALYFCASKRDSYNSPLHFGNGTRLTVT.

The chain employs TRBV2 and TRBJ1-1; a possible D gene is TRBD1 (6 bases). Per germline, CDR1 SNHLY and CDR2 FYNNEI. The CDR3 has 14 amino acids. Trimming pared 7 bases from V and 4 bases from J, leaving 16 bases between. The CDR3 reads CASKRDRSGTEAFF. DNA of the CDR3: TGTGCCAGCAAACGAGACAGGTCGGGCACTGAAGCTTTCTTT.

The chain uses TRBV7-9 and TRBJ1-1, with 8 bases identical to TRBD1. CDR3 length: 17 amino acids. V was pared by 4 bases and J by 1 base, with 11 bases of the junction left unmatched. Looked up from germline, CDR1 is SEHNR and CDR2 is FQNEAQ (reference sequence). The CDR3 coding sequence is TGTGCCAGCAGCTCGCTTGGGACAGGACGAAAGAACACTGAAGCTTTCTTT. Its translation is CASSSLGTGRKNTEAFF.

The gene calls are TRBV4-3 and TRBJ1-2; 8 nucleotides match TRBD1. Trimming cost V 3 bases and J 4 bases; bases outside gene matches: 10. The CDR3 consists of 16 residues. Germline CDR1 reads LGHNA; CDR2 reads YSLEER. The CDR3 DNA sequence: TGCGCCAGCAGCCAGGATCCAACAGGGGGTCGCTATGGCTACACCTTC. Its translation: CASSQDPTGGRYGYTF.

The gene calls are TRBV28 and TRBJ1-2, with D possibly matching TRBD1 (5 bases). V was cut by 0 bases and J by 8 bases, with 22 bases left in between. The CDR3 runs to 17 residues. Germline values: CDR1 MDHEN, CDR2 SYDVKM. As DNA, the CDR3 is TGTGCCAGCAGTTTATGGAGGAATCAGGGAAAAGTAGGGGGCTACACCTTC. Translated, it gives CASSLWRNQGKVGGYTF.

This chain links TRBV11-1 with TRBJ1-1, with D hard to call. This CDR3 comprises 13 residues. Trimming removed 5 bases from V and 0 bases from J, with 7 bases in between. The germline CDR1 and CDR2 sequences are SGHAT and FQDESV (reference sequence). The CDR3 is CASSKEMNTEAFF. DNA for the CDR3: TGTGCCAGCAGCAAGGAGATGAACACTGAAGCTTTCTTT.

The rearrangement links TRBV20-1 to TRBJ1-2; possibly TRBD1 for D (6 bases). The germline CDR1 and CDR2 sequences are DFQATT and SNEGSKA (reference sequence). The CDR3 consists of 13 residues. Trimming shortened V by 3 bases and J by 3 bases, and 11 bases separated the two germline ends. In DNA form, the CDR3 reads TGCAGTGCTAGTCCACAGGGCGACTATGGCTACACCTTC. Residues: CSASPQGDYGYTF.

The chain has TRBV19 and TRBJ2-2, with 8 bases fitting TRBD1. This CDR3 region has 15 residues. Germline V gene lookup returns CDR1 LNHDA and CDR2 SQIVND (reference sequence). Unmatched junction bases numbered 4, after V lost 4 bases and J lost 3 bases. CDR3 in amino acids: CASSKTGADTGELFF. The CDR3 DNA reads TGTGCCAGTAGTAAGACAGGGGCGGACACCGGGGAGCTGTTTTTT.

The J gene is TRBJ1-1, the V gene TRBV12-3 or TRBV12-4; D ambiguous. Trimming took 4 bases from V and 7 from J, leaving 7 bases between them. This CDR3 has 11 amino acids. As DNA, the CDR3 is TGTGCCAGCAGTTCACTGGTTGAAGCTTTCTTT. This translates into CASSSLVEAFF.

This sequence joins TRBV6-1 and TRBJ2-5, with D possibly TRBD1 on 5 matching bases. Germline lookup yields CDR1 MNHNS and CDR2 SASEGT. The CDR3 has 17 residues. V gave up 0 bases and J gave up 7 bases, with 21 bases separating them. The CDR3 sequence is CASSEAFFNQGLGTQYF. The CDR3, as DNA: TGTGCCAGCAGTGAAGCGTTTTTCAATCAGGGTTTAGGGACCCAGTACTTC.

This clone was picked up a small number of times. The chain uses TRBV19 and TRBJ1-5; D is undetermined. Germline loops: CDR1 LNHDA, CDR2 SQIVND (reference sequence). This CDR3 region has 17 residues. Trimming stripped 6 bases from V and 5 bases from J, with 23 bases between. The CDR3 spells CASRNNRGRAGDQPQHF. CDR3 DNA sequence: TGTGCCAGTAGGAACAACCGAGGGAGGGCCGGGGATCAGCCCCAGCATTTT.

This sequence joins TRBV19 and TRBJ1-4; D is possibly TRBD1 (6 bases). The CDR3 spans 14 residues. V dropped 6 bases and J dropped 0 bases, with 8 bases sitting between them. The germline V gene encodes CDR1 LNHDA and CDR2 SQIVND (reference sequence). CDR3 amino acids: CASRKGATNEKLFF. The CDR3 DNA sequence: TGTGCCAGTAGAAAGGGGGCAACTAATGAAAAACTGTTTTTT.